The 8 T cell receptor beta chains below were found in one sample sequenced in a study of T cells in Graves' hyperthyroidism and ophthalmopathy (dated 2019 in TCRdb). The library relied on multiplex PCR. The data were produced on an Illumina HiSeq 2000. The TCR beta CDR3 regions were amplified from RNA transcripts. A first-round RT-PCR of the TCR CDR3 used the HTBI primer set with the Qiagen OneStep RT-PCR kit. Clones were called with MiXCR by TCRdb after fastp trimmed the public reads at Q25, and only in-frame beta chains were retained. Each CDR3 protein appears once, grouped with its most common genes and DNA. This sample gives some 250,000 distinct CDR3 sequences in total; roughly 15% of them show up just once. The ten largest clones capture 30% of the sample. Sequenced: blood. Receptors were obtained from a woman in her 50s with Graves' hyperthyroidism that later progressed to Graves' ophthalmopathy.

This clonotype was seen ten or more times. The chain carries TRBV15 and TRBJ2-1, with 11 bases that match TRBD2. The CDR3 consists of 14 residues. Germline CDR1 is LNHNV and CDR2 is YYDKDF (reference sequence). Germline trimming cut 5 bases from V and 10 bases from J; bases unmatched to any gene: 7. The CDR3 DNA follows: TGTGCCACCAGCGGGACTAGCGGTTGGACAGAGCAGTTCTTC. Protein product: CATSGTSGWTEQFF.

This clonotype was counted at least ten times. The chain combines TRBV5-1 with TRBJ2-7; D call uncertain. Germline CDR1 reads SGHRS; CDR2 reads YFSETQ. CDR3 size: 13 residues. Trimming cost V 2 bases and J 3 bases, with 9 bases left between them. CDR3 DNA sequence: TGCGCCAGCAGCTTCGTACCGGTCTACGAGCAGTACTTC. This translates into CASSFVPVYEQYF.

The V call is TRBV2, the J call TRBJ1-5; no definite D call. This CDR3 region has 13 residues. Germline assignment: CDR1 SNHLY and CDR2 FYNNEI. Trimming cost V 6 bases and J 6 bases, with 12 bases left between them. CDR3 sequence (DNA): TGTGCCAGCAGGGGCCAGAACACTCAGCCCCAGCATTTT. This translates into CASRGQNTQPQHF. Drawing the rest from reference TRBV2 and TRBJ1-5, the complete variable domain is EPEVTQTPSHQVTQMGQEVILRCVPISNHLYFYWYRQILGQKVEFLVSFYNNEISEKSEIFDDQFSVERPDGSNFTLKIRSTKLEDSAMYFCASRGQNTQPQHFGDGTRLSIL.

This rearrangement joins TRBV20-1 to TRBJ1-4, with no clear D. Germline loops: CDR1 DFQATT, CDR2 SNEGSKA (reference sequence). The CDR3 covers 13 residues. Trimming left V 4 bases short and J 3 bases short, with 9 bases between. Here the CDR3 DNA reads TGCAGTGCTAAGGGTCCGGCTAATGAAAAACTGTTTTTT. This gives the protein CSAKGPANEKLFF.

This clonotype was observed a few times. The chain employs TRBV4-2 and TRBJ1-2; tentative D call: TRBD1 (5 bases). CDR1 and CDR2 from the germline V gene are LGHNA and YNFKEQ. The CDR3 sequence is 17 residues long. The V end lost 0 bases, the J end lost 7 bases, and 21 bases lay between the germline ends. Here the CDR3 reads CASSQEARPLTGSGYTF. CDR3 bases: TGTGCCAGCAGCCAAGAGGCCCGACCTCTCACAGGCTCTGGCTACACCTTC.

This clonotype has a count of ten or more. The chain couples TRBV6-1 to TRBJ2-2; D ambiguous. Germline V gene data show CDR1 as MNHNS and CDR2 as SASEGT. The CDR3 has 17 residues. The germline V and J ends were trimmed by 3 bases and 0 bases, with 14 bases remaining between them. CDR3: CASSDLGRNANTGELFF. The CDR3 DNA reads TGTGCCAGCAGTGACCTAGGGCGCAACGCGAACACCGGGGAGCTGTTTTTT.

This clonotype was seen only a few times. This sequence joins TRBV6-1 and TRBJ2-2; tentatively, D is TRBD2 (6 bases). The ends were cut back, 5 bases at V and 2 bases at J, with 15 bases in the middle. The length of the CDR3 is 16 residues. CDR1 is MNHNS and CDR2 is SASEGT in the germline V gene. The CDR3 DNA sequence: TGTGCCAGCAGTCGCCTGGAGGGAGTTAACACCGGGGAGCTGTTTTTT. This translates into CASSRLEGVNTGELFF.

The sample holds many counts of this clonotype. The gene calls are TRBV11-2 and TRBJ2-7; D gene ambiguous. Germline V lookup: CDR1 SGHAT, CDR2 FQNNGV. Trimming cost V 0 bases and J 7 bases, with 10 bases left between them. The CDR3 spans 13 residues. The CDR3 protein is CASSLDKPAEQYF. CDR3 sequence (DNA): TGTGCCAGCAGCTTAGACAAACCGGCGGAGCAGTACTTC.